The source of this T cell receptor (beta chain) is a study of human T cells and chemical hapten exposure. Study-level information: Patients, mostly women, had alopecia areata, alopecia totalis or alopecia universalis.

The time point here: patch test 2, 6 weeks after DPC sensitization. As for treatment: therapeutic diphenylcyclopropenone sensitization with weekly scalp DPC. Blood sampling occurred before each patch-test application. Researchers extracted total RNA from unfractionated whole blood. In this sample, this clonotype turned up many times. The trim removed 5 bases at V and 12 bases at J, leaving 18 bases unmatched. Germline V lookup: CDR1 DFQATT, CDR2 SNEGSKA (reference sequence). CDR3 length equals 16 residues. TCRdb ran MiXCR on the RACE reads and lists one entry per CDR3 protein. This sample yields just over 40,000 distinct CDR3 sequences, of which roughly 3.3% are seen a single time; 6.7% belongs to the top ten.

This receptor was obtained from a man aged 40-49 years with alopecia areata. Some clones in this sample may be carry-over from other donors' samples. This sample comprised whole blood, obtained in connection with sensitization to the hapten diphenylcyclopropenone (DPC). This rearrangement joins TRBV20-1 to TRBJ2-1; 11 bases line up with TRBD2. The CDR3 nucleotides read TGCAGTGCTCCACCTGGGGGGCTAGCGGGAGGCGGGGGGCAGTTCTTC. This codes for CSAPPGGLAGGGGQFF.